The 30 T cell receptor beta chains listed next were all sequenced from one sample in a study of CD8+ T cells in alopecia areata. RNA extraction and reverse transcription yielded cDNA as sequencing template. The protocol was immunoSEQ multiplex PCR, while the TCRdb copy is restricted to in-frame clones and leaves out a portion. The sample shows more than 100,000 clones, approximately 84% of them seen only once. Sample treatment: oral pan-JAK inhibitor, 5-10 mg twice daily. Source: CD8+ T cells sorted from blood, taken around week 34, from a patient treated with tofacitinib. The receptors here all came from a human donor with alopecia areata.

In this sample, this clone turned up a few times. The chain recombines TRBV14 with TRBJ2-7; D possibly corresponds to TRBD1 (5 bases). Germline V gives CDR1 SGHDN, CDR2 FVKESK. The CDR3 consists of 14 residues. The ends were cut back, 1 base at V and 0 bases at J, with 7 bases in the middle. Here the CDR3 DNA reads TGTGCCAGCAGCCAAGGGACAAACTCCTACGAGCAGTACTTC. It codes for CASSQGTNSYEQYF.

V gene TRBV23-1 combines with J gene TRBJ2-3, with TRBD1 as a possible D gene (5 bases). TRBV23-1 is an ORF; its function is uncertain. This CDR3 has 15 residues. Deletions cut 4 bases from V and 1 base from J, with 12 bases between. The CDR3 DNA reads TGCGCCAGCAGTCCCCAAAGGGGTTGCACAGATACGCAGTATTTT. Residues: CASSPQRGCTDTQYF.

Concerning this clone: Germline is not matched at one junction end, which may reflect a read error. The J gene is TRBJ1-2, the V gene TRBV29-1; 8 bases align to TRBD1. The CDR3 extends over 13 amino acids. Germline V gene data show CDR1 as SQVTM and CDR2 as ANQGSEA. CDR3 in amino acids: CSVESGDRFSPAF. The DNA for the CDR3 is TGCAGCGTTGAAAGCGGGGACAGGTTTTCACCCGCTTTC.

This rearrangement joins TRBV19 to TRBJ2-7; possible D gene TRBD1, 6 bases. Trimming removed 3 bases at V and 2 bases at J, with 11 bases between. CDR1 is LNHDA, CDR2 SQIVND, per germline (reference sequence). There are 14 residues in the CDR3. As DNA, the CDR3 is TGTGCCAGTAGTATGGACAGACTCGCCTACGAGCAGTACTTC. Translating it yields CASSMDRLAYEQYF.

Of note for this clone: This sample also contains other DNA sequences that code for the same CDR3. The J gene is TRBJ2-7, the V gene TRBV4-1; D is unresolved. CDR3 length: 13 amino acids. CDR1 is MGHRA, CDR2 YSYEKL, per germline. Trimming removed 0 bases at V and 0 bases at J, with 3 bases between. The CDR3 spells CASSQDSSYEQYF. Written as DNA, the CDR3 is TGCGCCAGCAGCCAAGACTCCTCCTACGAGCAGTACTTC.

The rearrangement uses TRBV4-2 and TRBJ2-3; D gene uncertain. The CDR3 length is 12 residues. With 0 bases removed from V and 5 bases from J, the gap between germline ends came to 3 bases. Germline-derived CDR1 and CDR2 are LGHNA and YNFKEQ. This CDR3 reads CASSQDGDTQYF. CDR3 DNA sequence: TGTGCCAGCAGCCAAGATGGAGATACGCAGTATTTT.

This rearrangement joins TRBV2 to TRBJ1-2; 7 bases agree with TRBD1. Germline CDR1 and CDR2: SNHLY and FYNNEI. The CDR3 spans 14 residues. V was pared by 5 bases and J by 4 bases, with 7 bases of the junction left unmatched. The CDR3 DNA reads as TGTGCCAGCAGTCCAAGGGGGGACAGCTATGGCTACACCTTC. Protein: CASSPRGDSYGYTF. Full variable domain (rest looked up from reference TRBV2 and TRBJ1-2): EPEVTQTPSHQVTQMGQEVILRCVPISNHLYFYWYRQILGQKVEFLVSFYNNEISEKSEIFDDQFSVERPDGSNFTLKIRSTKLEDSAMYFCASSPRGDSYGYTFGSGTRLTVV.

The gene calls are TRBV14 and TRBJ2-2; D not resolved. Trimming stripped 0 bases from V and 2 bases from J, with 16 bases between. Germline CDR1 SGHDN, CDR2 FVKESK. This CDR3 contains 18 residues. CDR3 loop: CASSQDVMWPENTGELFF. The CDR3 nucleotides read TGTGCCAGCAGCCAAGACGTCATGTGGCCGGAAAACACCGGGGAGCTGTTTTTT.

The V and J genes are TRBV18 and TRBJ2-7; either TRBD1 or TRBD2 may supply D (6 bases each). Germline V gene lookup returns CDR1 KGHSH and CDR2 LQKENI. CDR3 length: 17 residues. With 1 base removed from V and 6 bases from J, the gap between germline ends came to 22 bases. The CDR3 DNA is TGTGCCAGCTCACCACTCTTTTCTTCGGGGGCCCACGGCGAGCAGTACTTC. Amino acids: CASSPLFSSGAHGEQYF.

The genes are TRBV7-9 and TRBJ1-1; D is unclear. With 6 bases removed from V and 4 bases from J, the gap between germline ends came to 12 bases. The CDR3 totals 13 residues. CDR1 is SEHNR, CDR2 FQNEAQ, per germline (reference sequence). The chain's CDR3 is CASSPPGSTEAFF. CDR3 coding DNA: TGTGCCAGCAGTCCCCCGGGGAGCACTGAAGCTTTCTTT.

This chain uses TRBV27 with TRBJ2-2, with unresolved D. Trimming stripped 4 bases from V and 1 base from J, with 7 bases between. The germline CDR1 and CDR2 sequences are MNHEY and SMNVEV (reference sequence). CDR3 length: 14 residues. The CDR3 DNA sequence: TGTGCCAGCAGTTGGACGGGGAACACCGGGGAGCTGTTTTTT. This translates into CASSWTGNTGELFF.

V and J are TRBV18 and TRBJ2-3; D is possibly TRBD2 (5 bases). CDR3 length equals 15 residues. Deletions cut 0 bases from V and 3 bases from J, with 10 bases between. The germline V gene encodes CDR1 KGHSH and CDR2 LQKENI. CDR3 region: CASSPPEGPTDTQYF. The DNA of the CDR3 is TGTGCCAGCTCACCACCCGAGGGTCCGACAGATACGCAGTATTTT.

This clone was detected once. The chain combines TRBV29-1 with TRBJ2-1; TRBD2 matches at 11 bases. The CDR3 runs to 14 residues. The V and J ends lost 3 bases and 12 bases, in that order; junction bases with no gene match: 10. CDR1 is SQVTM and CDR2 is ANQGSEA in the germline V gene. The CDR3 reads CSVEDRTSGFRQFF. In nucleotides, the CDR3 is TGCAGCGTTGAGGATCGGACTAGCGGGTTTCGGCAGTTCTTC.

This clone was seen only once. The V and J genes are TRBV6-5 and TRBJ1-1; D may be TRBD1 (6 bases). CDR1 is MNHEY and CDR2 is SVGAGI in the germline V gene. This CDR3 has 14 amino acids. Trimming removed 0 bases from V and 8 bases from J, with 13 bases in between. The CDR3 DNA reads TGTGCCAGCAGTTACTCGTACGGGGGCGCCGAAGCTTTCTTT. This gives the protein CASSYSYGGAEAFF.

The J gene is TRBJ2-2, the V gene TRBV15, with no clear D. Trimming shortened V by 3 bases and J by 6 bases, and 14 bases separated the two germline ends. Per germline, CDR1 LNHNV and CDR2 YYDKDF (reference sequence). The CDR3 length is 15 residues. The CDR3, as DNA: TGTGCCACCAGCAGGGTGAGGTTAGGCCCCGGGGAGCTGTTTTTT. Encoded protein: CATSRVRLGPGELFF.

The chain carries TRBV13 and TRBJ2-7, with TRBD2 as a possible D gene (5 bases). The germline V gene encodes CDR1 PRHDT and CDR2 FYEKMQ (reference sequence). V was clipped by 3 bases and J by 0 bases, with 12 bases between them. The CDR3 has 15 residues. DNA for the CDR3: TGTGCCAGCAGCTTCTCCTCGAGGGCCTCCTACGAGCAGTACTTC. Protein: CASSFSSRASYEQYF.

The rearrangement links TRBV29-1 to TRBJ1-2; 7 bases line up with TRBD1. Germline lookup yields CDR1 SQVTM and CDR2 ANQGSEA. The CDR3 runs 16 residues. Trimming took 6 bases from V and 4 from J; bases not matched to a gene: 17. The DNA for the CDR3 is TGCAGCGTCCAATCTGGGCTAGGGACAGAAATCTATGGCTACACCTTC. Protein: CSVQSGLGTEIYGYTF. Drawing the rest from reference TRBV29-1 and TRBJ1-2, the complete variable domain is SAVISQKPSRDICQRGTSLTIQCQVDSQVTMMFWYRQQPGQSLTLIATANQGSEATYESGFVIDKFPISRPNLTFSTLTVSNMSPEDSSIYLCSVQSGLGTEIYGYTFGSGTRLTVV.

This chain links TRBV9 with TRBJ1-1; 9 nucleotides line up with TRBD1. J gave up 0 bases and V 2 bases, and 5 bases lay outside the gene matches. The germline V gene encodes CDR1 SGDLS and CDR2 YYNGEE. The CDR3 totals 16 residues. The DNA for the CDR3 is TGTGCCAGCAGCGTGACAGGGGGAGACATGAACACTGAAGCTTTCTTT. Translation: CASSVTGGDMNTEAFF.

The chain carries TRBV6-6 and TRBJ1-4; D gene uncertain. CDR1 is MNHNY, CDR2 SVGAGI, per germline (reference sequence). CDR3 size: 13 residues. V lost 2 bases, J lost 6 bases, and 7 bases lay in between. The CDR3 coding sequence is TGTGCCAGCAGTTACACGGAAGATGAAAAACTGTTTTTT. Its translation is CASSYTEDEKLFF.

The CDR3 spells CASSPRDSWNEQYF. CDR3 DNA: TGTGCCAGCAGCCCACGGGACAGTTGGAACGAGCAGTACTTC. The rearrangement links TRBV14 to TRBJ2-7; 7 bases align to TRBD1. Looked up from germline, CDR1 is SGHDN and CDR2 is FVKESK. The CDR3 loop spans 14 amino acids. Trimming cost V 4 bases and J 5 bases; bases outside gene matches: 8.

The V and J genes are TRBV25-1 and TRBJ1-1; 8 bases are a match to TRBD1. Losses at the gene ends were 1 base for V and 6 bases for J; bases not matched to a gene: 4. The CDR3 contains 14 residues. Germline V gene sequence: CDR1 MGHDK, CDR2 SYGVNS. CDR3 in amino acids: CASSESGGLSEAFF. CDR3 nucleotide sequence: TGTGCCAGCAGTGAATCAGGGGGCCTTTCTGAAGCTTTCTTT.

The rearrangement joins TRBV30 to TRBJ1-5, with D hard to call. Germline V gene lookup returns CDR1 GTSNPN and CDR2 SVGIG (reference sequence). V lost 5 bases, J lost 0 bases, and 17 bases lay in between. The CDR3 extends over 16 amino acids. CDR3 residues: CAWGPKTETSNQPQHF. In nucleotides, the CDR3 is TGTGCCTGGGGTCCGAAGACCGAGACTAGCAATCAGCCCCAGCATTTT.

The genes are TRBV29-1 and TRBJ2-7; D call uncertain. CDR1 SQVTM and CDR2 ANQGSEA come from the germline V gene. The CDR3 runs 13 residues. V lost 3 bases and J lost 2, with 11 bases in between. CDR3 in amino acids: CSVEAGVTYEQYF. The CDR3 DNA sequence: TGCAGCGTTGAGGCAGGAGTAACCTACGAGCAGTACTTC.

V usage is TRBV14 and J usage is TRBJ2-7; D is undetermined. V was cut by 1 base and J by 10 bases, with 14 bases left in between. CDR1 and CDR2 (germline): SGHDN, FVKESK. The CDR3 runs to 13 residues. As DNA, the CDR3 is TGTGCCAGCAGCCAAGTAGGTACGTCGGACCAGTACTTC. It translates to CASSQVGTSDQYF. Filled out from reference TRBV14 and TRBJ2-7, the complete variable domain reads EAGVTQFPSHSVIEKGQTVTLRCDPISGHDNLYWYRRVMGKEIKFLLHFVKESKQDESGMPNNRFLAERTGGTYSTLKVQPAELEDSGVYFCASSQVGTSDQYFGPGTRLTVT.

The CDR3 DNA reads TGTGCCAGCAGCCAAGCCCCTAGCGTATCTAGCACAGATACGCAGTATTTT. Translated, it gives CASSQAPSVSSTDTQYF. This chain connects TRBV4-2 to TRBJ2-3; tentatively, D is TRBD2 (6 bases). Germline V lookup: CDR1 LGHNA, CDR2 YNFKEQ. The length of the CDR3 is 17 residues. Trimming shortened V by 1 base and J by 0 bases, and 14 bases separated the two germline ends.

The chain employs TRBV6-6 and TRBJ2-7; TRBD1 agrees at 9 bases. Germline CDR1 and CDR2: MNHNY and SVGAGI (reference sequence). The V and J ends lost 8 bases and 2 bases, in that order; junction bases with no gene match: 4. CDR3 length equals 13 residues. The CDR3 sequence is CASGTGGTYEQYF. DNA of the CDR3: TGTGCCAGCGGTACAGGGGGCACCTACGAGCAGTACTTC.

This CDR3 reads CASSSRQAYYEQYF. CDR3 DNA: TGTGCCAGCAGCTCCCGACAGGCGTACTACGAGCAGTACTTC. The chain employs TRBV7-8 and TRBJ2-7; weak D call: TRBD1 (6 bases). The CDR3 consists of 14 residues. Germline CDR1 SGHVS, CDR2 FQNEAQ. V was clipped by 4 bases and J by 3 bases, with 13 bases between them.

V and J are TRBV27 and TRBJ2-5; TRBD1 matches 10 bases. With the DNA end fitting TRBJ2-7 better, the J assignment may be wrong. Germline loops: CDR1 MNHEY, CDR2 SMNVEV (reference sequence). The CDR3 contains 13 residues. CDR3 DNA: TGTGCCAGCAGGGGACAGGGGCGGTACGAGCAGTACTTC. Its translation is CASRGQGRYEQYF.

A remark on this clone: The same CDR3 can be traced to other DNA sequences in this sample. The chain is built from TRBV6-5 and TRBJ1-1, with D possibly being TRBD1 (5 bases). Germline V CDR1 and CDR2: MNHEY, SVGAGI. The CDR3 has 13 residues. V was clipped by 2 bases and J by 4 bases, with 8 bases between them. The CDR3 loop reads CASSYSQGTEAFF. The CDR3, as DNA: TGTGCCAGCAGTTACAGCCAGGGCACTGAAGCTTTCTTT.

This chain joins TRBV7-3 and TRBJ2-1, with unresolved D. This CDR3 contains 14 residues. In germline, CDR1 is SGHTA, CDR2 FQGTGA. Deletions cut 5 bases from V and 5 bases from J, with 13 bases between. CDR3 loop: CASSGAGWDNEQFF. The CDR3 DNA reads as TGTGCCAGCAGCGGAGCAGGATGGGACAATGAGCAGTTCTTC.